A selection of T cell receptor beta chains follows, all from one sample in a study of CD8+CD57+ T cells in acquired aplastic anemia. TCRdb recomputed calls from the reads with MiXCR, one row per CDR3 protein. Of 200,000 to 250,000 distinct CDR3 sequences listed, around 63% were seen once; the top ten hold approximately 30%. The specimen was sorted CD4+, CD8+, or CD8+CD57+ T cells (not recorded which) from PBMCs. The source is a human donor in good health. Each CDR3 is given with its conserved first and last residue. D genes are given only for firm matches. Clone size appears in some rows only: once, few, many, or a class for an expanded clone.

size	D	V	J	CDR3	DNA
many	NA	TRBV4-1	TRBJ1-4	CASSQDYSGGNEKLFF	TGCGCCAGCAGCCAAGATTACTCAGGAGGCAATGAAAAACTGTTTTTT
NA	NA	TRBV5-1	TRBJ2-7	CASLPGLGSYEQYF	TGCGCCAGTCTTCCGGGACTTGGCTCCTACGAGCAGTACTTC
many	NA	TRBV4-2	TRBJ2-1	CASSQEPLATSYNEQFF	TGTGCCAGCAGCCAAGAACCCCTAGCTACCTCCTACAATGAGCAGTTCTTC
NA	TRBD2	TRBV10-3	TRBJ2-1	CAIATSGGDNEQFF	TGTGCCATCGCGACTAGCGGGGGTGACAATGAGCAGTTCTTC
NA	NA	TRBV4-3	TRBJ1-1	CASSQEARVNTEAFF	TGCGCCAGCAGCCAAGAGGCCAGGGTTAATACTGAAGCTTTCTTT
NA	NA	TRBV7-3	TRBJ2-5	CASSYAWGETQYF	TGTGCCAGCAGCTACGCATGGGGCGAGACCCAGTACTTC
many	NA	TRBV6-6	TRBJ2-3	CASARGYSTDTQYF	TGTGCCAGCGCCCGCGGATATAGCACAGATACGCAGTATTTT
few	NA	TRBV20-1	TRBJ2-2	CSATTAGELFF	TGCAGTGCTACCACAGCCGGGGAGCTGTTTTTT
NA	TRBD2	TRBV4-1	TRBJ2-2	CASSLGTSGRWRAGELFF	TGCGCCAGCAGCCTGGGGACTAGCGGGAGATGGCGGGCCGGGGAGCTGTTTTTT
NA	NA	TRBV20-1	TRBJ2-1	CSARDGRGRGSSSYNEQFF	TGCAGTGCTAGAGATGGCCGGGGGCGCGGGTCAAGCTCCTACAATGAGCAGTTCTTC
NA	NA	TRBV9	TRBJ1-1	CASSVVPRGNTEAFF	TGTGCCAGCAGCGTAGTGCCTCGGGGGAACACTGAAGCTTTCTTT
NA	NA	TRBV7-8	TRBJ1-4	CASSPSAARKEKLFF	TGTGCCAGCAGCCCTTCGGCCGCAAGGAAGGAAAAACTGTTTTTT
many	TRBD1	TRBV7-9	TRBJ2-5	CASSPRPGQEEETQYF	TGTGCCAGCAGCCCACGACCGGGACAGGAAGAAGAGACCCAGTACTTC
NA	NA	TRBV9	TRBJ2-2	CASSVGVRGELFF	TGTGCCAGCAGCGTAGGGGTTCGCGGGGAGCTGTTTTTT
NA	NA	TRBV7-4	TRBJ1-3	CASSFRASGNTIYF	TGTGCCAGCAGCTTCCGGGCCTCTGGAAACACCATATATTTT
NA	NA	TRBV20-1	TRBJ1-1	CSARGFGDTEAFF	TGCAGTGCTAGGGGGTTCGGCGACACTGAAGCTTTCTTT
NA	NA	TRBV7-6	TRBJ2-2	CASSLDLGYGELFF	TGTGCCAGCAGCTTAGATCTGGGTTACGGGGAGCTGTTTTTT
NA	TRBD1	TRBV7-9	TRBJ2-7	CASRKGTGGSEQYF	TGTGCCAGCCGCAAGGGGACAGGGGGAAGCGAGCAGTACTTC
few	NA	TRBV7-9	TRBJ2-5	CASSLEGWETQYF	TGTGCCAGCAGCTTAGAGGGGTGGGAGACCCAGTACTTC
NA	TRBD1	TRBV2	TRBJ1-4	CASSEVGGQEEKLFF	TGTGCCAGCAGTGAAGTTGGGGGACAGGAGGAAAAACTGTTTTTT
NA	TRBD2	TRBV2	TRBJ2-3	CASNPELAARTDTQYF	TGTGCCAGCAACCCCGAACTAGCGGCCCGCACAGATACGCAGTATTTT
many	NA	TRBV15	TRBJ1-4	CATSRVAASNEKLFF	TGTGCCACCAGCAGAGTTGCAGCCTCTAATGAAAAACTGTTTTTT
NA	TRBD2	TRBV7-9	TRBJ2-7	CASSPWTSGSDEQYF	TGTGCCAGCAGCCCCTGGACTAGCGGGAGCGACGAGCAGTACTTC
NA	TRBD2	TRBV7-9	TRBJ2-1	CASSLRVLQREDNEQFF	TGTGCCAGCAGCTTAAGGGTCCTCCAGCGGGAGGACAATGAGCAGTTCTTC
many	NA	TRBV11-2	TRBJ2-7	CASSLGVGLNLEQYF	TGTGCCAGCAGCTTAGGGGTTGGGCTAAACCTCGAGCAGTACTTC
NA	TRBD1	TRBV19	TRBJ1-2	CASSRGQEHYGYTF	TGTGCCAGTAGCCGGGGACAGGAACACTATGGCTACACCTTC
NA	TRBD1	TRBV7-2	TRBJ1-6	CASSPTGGENSPLHF	TGTGCCAGCAGCCCAACAGGGGGGGAAAATTCACCCCTCCACTTT
NA	TRBD2	TRBV20-1	TRBJ2-3	CSASIWRGETDTQYF	TGCAGTGCTAGTATCTGGCGGGGGGAGACAGATACGCAGTATTTT
few	NA	TRBV24-1	TRBJ2-1	CATSERGKGLYNEQFF	TGTGCCACCAGTGAACGAGGAAAGGGGCTATACAATGAGCAGTTCTTC
NA	NA	TRBV9	TRBJ2-5	CASSPPFSVGTQYF	TGTGCCAGCAGTCCGCCCTTCTCGGTTGGGACCCAGTACTTC
many	TRBD2	TRBV5-8	TRBJ2-3	CASSPGLADTDTQYF	TGTGCCAGCAGCCCAGGACTAGCCGACACAGATACGCAGTATTTT
NA	NA	TRBV20-1	TRBJ2-1	CSASTGYGRFYEQFF	TGCAGTGCTTCTACAGGGTACGGACGCTTTTATGAGCAGTTCTTC
many	TRBD1	TRBV19	TRBJ2-1	CASSWGQGVNEQFF	TGTGCCAGTAGTTGGGGACAGGGGGTCAATGAGCAGTTCTTC
NA	TRBD1	TRBV20-1	TRBJ2-7	CSAREGGGQGNPEQYF	TGCAGTGCTCGCGAAGGGGGGGGACAGGGTAATCCCGAGCAGTACTTC
NA	NA	TRBV24-1	TRBJ1-6	CATSDSRGTNNSPLHF	TGTGCCACCAGTGATTCAAGGGGGACGAATAATTCACCCCTCCACTTT
NA	TRBD2	TRBV5-6	TRBJ2-1	CASSLVGLAGTNEQFF	TGTGCCAGCAGCTTGGTAGGCCTAGCGGGAACCAATGAGCAGTTCTTC
NA	NA	TRBV19	TRBJ1-1	CASSYGGLAEAFF	TGTGCCAGTAGTTATGGAGGGCTGGCTGAAGCTTTCTTT
NA	TRBD2	TRBV5-1	TRBJ2-1	CASSLWRGASDTQFF	TGCGCCAGCAGCTTGTGGCGGGGGGCTTCAGATACGCAGTTCTTC
NA	TRBD2	TRBV10-3	TRBJ2-5	CAISSGGSQETQYF	TGTGCCATCTCGTCGGGCGGGAGTCAAGAGACCCAGTACTTC
NA	TRBD2	TRBV7-8	TRBJ2-1	CASSLAAGSGRNEQFF	TGTGCCAGCAGCTTGGCAGCGGGGTCGGGGCGTAATGAGCAGTTCTTC
NA	TRBD2	TRBV19	TRBJ2-7	CASSTKLAGDYEQYF	TGTGCCAGTAGTACTAAACTAGCGGGGGACTACGAGCAGTACTTC
once	NA	TRBV10-3	TRBJ2-7	CAISRQYEQYF	TGTGCCATCAGCCGACAGTACGAGCAGTACTTC
NA	NA	TRBV20-1	TRBJ1-5	CSARDLGRVGGNQPQHF	TGCAGTGCTAGAGATCTTGGGAGGGTCGGCGGCAATCAGCCCCAGCATTTT
many	TRBD1	TRBV10-2	TRBJ1-4	CASSYGQGTLNLNEKLFF	TGCGCCAGCAGTTACGGACAGGGGACCCTGAACCTTAATGAAAAACTGTTTTTT
many	NA	TRBV11-3	TRBJ2-7	CASSPQDRSYEQYF	TGTGCCAGCAGCCCCCAAGACAGGTCCTACGAGCAGTACTTC
NA	NA	TRBV19	TRBJ1-5	CASKFVGSNQPQHF	TGTGCCAGTAAATTTGTAGGTAGCAATCAGCCCCAGCATTTT
NA	TRBD1	TRBV5-1	TRBJ2-5	CASSLAGQDGETQYF	TGCGCCAGCAGCTTGGCGGGACAGGACGGAGAGACCCAGTACTTC
many	NA	TRBV7-9	TRBJ1-1	CASSLEGAFF	TGTGCCAGCAGCTTAGAGGGCGCTTTCTTT
many	NA	TRBV29-1	TRBJ1-4	CSVVAGLDEKLFF	TGCAGCGTTGTCGCGGGGCTGGACGAAAAACTGTTTTTT
NA	TRBD2	TRBV12-3/TRBV12-4	TRBJ2-3	CASSLAGGLADTQYF	TGTGCCAGCAGTTTGGCGGGGGGGCTCGCAGATACGCAGTATTTT
NA	NA	TRBV7-9	TRBJ2-7	CASSGAGGRGEQYF	TGTGCCAGCAGCGGAGCAGGGGGGCGCGGCGAGCAGTACTTC
NA	NA	TRBV15	TRBJ2-1	CATSRDKGGNEQFF	TGTGCCACCAGCAGAGATAAAGGGGGCAATGAGCAGTTCTTC
many	TRBD2	TRBV6-6	TRBJ2-3	CASSYNAGGLDTQYF	TGTGCCAGCAGTTACAACGCGGGGGGCTTGGATACGCAGTATTTT
NA	TRBD1	TRBV30	TRBJ1-2	CAWCLPTGLANYGYTF	TGTGCCTGGTGCCTACCGACAGGGTTAGCTAACTATGGCTACACCTTC